This TCR beta chain derives from a study of blood T cell repertoires in COVID-19. Looking at the study overall: Samples of COVID-19 (acute and convalescent) were obtained from the United States, Italy and Spain. Sources were T cells, B-cell-depleted T cells, or PBMCs; the material itself was cDNA or gDNA.

Original handling: Amplification with reference gene primers provided the estimates of nucleated cell counts. Measured with immunoSEQ multiplex PCR; TCRdb has only the in-frame clones, and not every one. The V and J calls and clone size come from that table; D and trimming were worked out from the DNA. In the table there are about 200,000 clones, over 60% of which are singletons. Germline V gene sequence: CDR1 MNHEY, CDR2 SVGEGT. There are 14 residues in the CDR3. Trimming cost V 5 bases and J 0 bases, with 9 bases left between them. The chain is built from TRBV6-2 or TRBV6-3 and TRBJ2-3; possible D gene TRBD2, 6 bases. This TCR was sampled from a woman in her sixties or seventies with acute or convalescent COVID-19. Sequenced sample: peripheral blood. The CDR3 bases are TGTGCCAGCAGTAAACTAGCTAGCACAGATACGCAGTATTTT. Encoded protein: CASSKLASTDTQYF.